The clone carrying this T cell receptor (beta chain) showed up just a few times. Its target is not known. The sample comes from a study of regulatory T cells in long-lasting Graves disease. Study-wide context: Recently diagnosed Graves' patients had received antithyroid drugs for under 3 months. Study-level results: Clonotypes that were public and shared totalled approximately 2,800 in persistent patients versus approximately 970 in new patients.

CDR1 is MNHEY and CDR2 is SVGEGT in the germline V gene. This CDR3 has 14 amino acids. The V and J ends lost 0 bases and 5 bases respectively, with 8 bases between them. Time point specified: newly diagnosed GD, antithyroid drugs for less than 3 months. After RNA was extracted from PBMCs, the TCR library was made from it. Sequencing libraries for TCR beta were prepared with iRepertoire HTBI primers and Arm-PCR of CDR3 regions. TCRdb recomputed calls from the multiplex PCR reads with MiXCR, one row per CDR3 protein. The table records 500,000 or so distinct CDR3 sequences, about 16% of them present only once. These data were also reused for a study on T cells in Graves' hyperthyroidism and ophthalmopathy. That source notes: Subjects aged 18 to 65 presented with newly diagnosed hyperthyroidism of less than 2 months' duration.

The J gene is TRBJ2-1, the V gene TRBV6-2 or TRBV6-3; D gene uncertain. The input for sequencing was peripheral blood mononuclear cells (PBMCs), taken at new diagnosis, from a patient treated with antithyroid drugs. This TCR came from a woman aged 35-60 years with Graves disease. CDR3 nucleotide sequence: TGTGCCAGCAGTTACTCCACAGAGAACAATGAGCAGTTCTTC. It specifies CASSYSTENNEQFF.